This T cell receptor (beta chain) emerged from a study of blood T cell repertoires in COVID-19. Overall study: Collection of acute and convalescent COVID-19 samples took place in the United States, Italy and Spain. T cells, B-cell-depleted T cells, or PBMCs provided the cDNA or gDNA that served as material.

The assay was immunoSEQ multiplex PCR, and TCRdb's table has in-frame clones only and misses some. The table has 210,000 or so clones, 85% seen once; the top ten hold approximately 5.1%. Trimming took off 5 bases at V and 2 bases at J, with 16 bases between the two ends. Germline CDR1 is SGHAT and CDR2 is FQDESV (reference sequence). The CDR3 extends over 16 amino acids. The rearrangement links TRBV11-1 to TRBJ2-4; maybe TRBD1 (6 bases). The sequence was obtained from a man in his fifties with COVID-19, enrolled during active disease. The sample comprised peripheral blood. The CDR3 reads CASSPDPGVTKNIQYF. In DNA, the CDR3 is TGTGCCAGCAGCCCAGACCCAGGGGTAACCAAAAACATTCAGTACTTC.